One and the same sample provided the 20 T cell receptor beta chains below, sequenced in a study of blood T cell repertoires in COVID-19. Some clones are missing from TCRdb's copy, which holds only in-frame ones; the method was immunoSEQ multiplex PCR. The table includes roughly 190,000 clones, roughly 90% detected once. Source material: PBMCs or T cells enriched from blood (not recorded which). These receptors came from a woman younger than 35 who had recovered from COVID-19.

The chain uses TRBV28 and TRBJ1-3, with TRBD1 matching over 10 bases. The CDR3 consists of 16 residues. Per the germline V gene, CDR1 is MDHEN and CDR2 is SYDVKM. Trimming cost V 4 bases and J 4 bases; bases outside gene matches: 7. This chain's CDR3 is CASSSSGQGKGNTIYF. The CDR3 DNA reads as TGTGCCAGCAGTTCCTCGGGACAGGGGAAAGGAAACACCATATATTTT.

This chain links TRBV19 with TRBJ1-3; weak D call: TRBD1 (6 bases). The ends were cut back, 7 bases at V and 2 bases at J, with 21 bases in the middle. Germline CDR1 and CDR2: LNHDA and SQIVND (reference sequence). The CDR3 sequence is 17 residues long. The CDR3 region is CASKGDRKAVAGNTIYF. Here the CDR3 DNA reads TGTGCCAGTAAGGGGGACCGCAAAGCGGTGGCTGGAAACACCATATATTTT.

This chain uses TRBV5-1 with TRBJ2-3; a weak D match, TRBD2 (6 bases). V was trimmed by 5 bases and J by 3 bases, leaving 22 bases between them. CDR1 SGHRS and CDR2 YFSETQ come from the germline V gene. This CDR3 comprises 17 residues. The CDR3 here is CASSSARTNGITDTQYF. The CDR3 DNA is TGCGCCAGCAGTTCAGCCAGGACTAATGGTATTACAGATACGCAGTATTTT.

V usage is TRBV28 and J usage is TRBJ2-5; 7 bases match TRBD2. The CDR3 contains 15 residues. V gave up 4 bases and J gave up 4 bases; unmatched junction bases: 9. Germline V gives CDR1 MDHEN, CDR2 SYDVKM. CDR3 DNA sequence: TGTGCCAGCAGTTCGCGCGGGAGAGGTAGAGAGACCCAGTACTTC. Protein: CASSSRGRGRETQYF.

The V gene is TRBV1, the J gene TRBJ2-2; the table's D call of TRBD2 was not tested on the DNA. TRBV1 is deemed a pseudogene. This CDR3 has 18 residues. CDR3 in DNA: TGCACCAGCAGCCATGAGGGTTGTATGAGGGAGAGCACCGGGGAGCTGTTTTTT. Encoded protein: CTSSHEGCMRESTGELFF.

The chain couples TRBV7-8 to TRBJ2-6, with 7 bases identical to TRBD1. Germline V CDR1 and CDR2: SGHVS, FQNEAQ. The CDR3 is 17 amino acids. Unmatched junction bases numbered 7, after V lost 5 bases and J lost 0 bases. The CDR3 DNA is TGTGCCAGCAGCCTCCGGGACAGAGCCTCTGGGGCCAACGTCCTGACTTTC. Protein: CASSLRDRASGANVLTF.

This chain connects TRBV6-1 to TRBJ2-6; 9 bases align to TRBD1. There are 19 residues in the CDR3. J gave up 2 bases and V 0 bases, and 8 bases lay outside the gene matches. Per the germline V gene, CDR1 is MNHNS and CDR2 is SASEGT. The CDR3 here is CASSEARLGTGTGANVLTF. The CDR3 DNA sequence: TGTGCCAGCAGTGAAGCGCGATTAGGGACAGGGACTGGGGCCAACGTCCTGACTTTC.

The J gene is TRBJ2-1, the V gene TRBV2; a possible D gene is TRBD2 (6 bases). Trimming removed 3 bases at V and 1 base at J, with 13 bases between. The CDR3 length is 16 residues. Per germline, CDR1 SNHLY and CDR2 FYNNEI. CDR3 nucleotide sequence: TGTGCCAGCAGTGATGTACGGGAGAAATCCTACAATGAGCAGTTCTTC. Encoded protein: CASSDVREKSYNEQFF.

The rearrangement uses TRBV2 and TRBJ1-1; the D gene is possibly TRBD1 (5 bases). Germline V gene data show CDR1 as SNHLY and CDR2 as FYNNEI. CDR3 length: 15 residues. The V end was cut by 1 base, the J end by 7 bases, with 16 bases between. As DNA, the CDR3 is TGTGCCAGCAGTGAAGAGGCACAGGTAACAAGTGAAGCTTTCTTT. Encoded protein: CASSEEAQVTSEAFF.

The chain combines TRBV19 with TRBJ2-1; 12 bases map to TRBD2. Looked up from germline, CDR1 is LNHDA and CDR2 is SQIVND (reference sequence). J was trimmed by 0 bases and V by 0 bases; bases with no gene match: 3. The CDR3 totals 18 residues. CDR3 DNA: TGTGCCAGTAGTATAGATGGACTAGCGGGGAGCTCCTACAATGAGCAGTTCTTC. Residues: CASSIDGLAGSSYNEQFF.

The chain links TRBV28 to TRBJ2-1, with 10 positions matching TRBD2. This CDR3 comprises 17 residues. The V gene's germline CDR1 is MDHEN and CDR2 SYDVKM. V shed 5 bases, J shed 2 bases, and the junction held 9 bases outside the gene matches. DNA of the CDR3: TGTGCCAGCAGTACCCGTCTAGGGACTAGCGCCTACAATGAGCAGTTCTTC. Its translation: CASSTRLGTSAYNEQFF.

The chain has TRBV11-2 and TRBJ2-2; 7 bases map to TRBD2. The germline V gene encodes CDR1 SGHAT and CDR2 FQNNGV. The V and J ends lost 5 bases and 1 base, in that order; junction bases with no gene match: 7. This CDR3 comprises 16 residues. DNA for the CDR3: TGTGCCAGCAGCCTCGTGGGCGGGGGGAACACCGGGGAGCTGTTTTTT. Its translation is CASSLVGGGNTGELFF.

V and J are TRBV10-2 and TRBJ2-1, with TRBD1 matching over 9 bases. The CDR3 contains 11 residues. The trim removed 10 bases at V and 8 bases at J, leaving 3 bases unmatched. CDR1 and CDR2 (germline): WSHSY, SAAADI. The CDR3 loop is CATRTGDEQFF. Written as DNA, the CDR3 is TGCGCCACCCGGACAGGGGATGAGCAGTTCTTC.

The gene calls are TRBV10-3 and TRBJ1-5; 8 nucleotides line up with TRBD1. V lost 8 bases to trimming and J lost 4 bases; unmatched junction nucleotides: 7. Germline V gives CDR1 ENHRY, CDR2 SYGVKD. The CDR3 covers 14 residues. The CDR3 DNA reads TGTGCCATCTCAGTGGACAGGGTGAATCAGCCCCAGCATTTT. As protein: CAISVDRVNQPQHF.

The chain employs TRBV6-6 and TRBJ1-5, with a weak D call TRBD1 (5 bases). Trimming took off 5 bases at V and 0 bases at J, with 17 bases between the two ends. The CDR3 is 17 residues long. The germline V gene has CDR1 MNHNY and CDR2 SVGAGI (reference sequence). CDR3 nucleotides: TGTGCCAGCAGTCCTGCCTGGGGGGGATATAGCAATCAGCCCCAGCATTTT. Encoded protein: CASSPAWGGYSNQPQHF.

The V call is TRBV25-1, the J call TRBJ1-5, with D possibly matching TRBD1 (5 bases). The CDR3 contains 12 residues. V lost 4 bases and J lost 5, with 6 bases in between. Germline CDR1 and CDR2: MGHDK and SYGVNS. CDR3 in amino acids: CASSVGDQPQHF. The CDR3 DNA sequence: TGTGCCAGCAGTGTAGGGGATCAGCCCCAGCATTTT.

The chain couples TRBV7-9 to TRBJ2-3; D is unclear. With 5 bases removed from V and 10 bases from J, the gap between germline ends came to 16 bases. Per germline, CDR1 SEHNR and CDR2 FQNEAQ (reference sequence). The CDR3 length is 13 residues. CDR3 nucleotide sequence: TGTGCCAGCAGCCCCAGACTGCGCAGAGCGCAGTATTTT. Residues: CASSPRLRRAQYF.

The DNA for the CDR3 is TGTGCCAGCAGCTTAGATTGGGGAGGGGGGGAGCTGTTTTTT. Translation gives CASSLDWGGGELFF. The chain recombines TRBV11-2 with TRBJ2-2; 7 bases map to TRBD2. Germline V CDR1 and CDR2: SGHAT, FQNNGV. This CDR3 contains 14 residues. Trimming cost V 0 bases and J 8 bases; bases outside gene matches: 3.

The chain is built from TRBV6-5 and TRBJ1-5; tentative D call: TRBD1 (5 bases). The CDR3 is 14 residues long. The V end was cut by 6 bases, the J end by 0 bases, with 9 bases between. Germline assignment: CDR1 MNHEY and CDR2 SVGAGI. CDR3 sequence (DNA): TGTGCCAGCAGCCGACAGTATAGCAATCAGCCCCAGCATTTT. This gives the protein CASSRQYSNQPQHF.

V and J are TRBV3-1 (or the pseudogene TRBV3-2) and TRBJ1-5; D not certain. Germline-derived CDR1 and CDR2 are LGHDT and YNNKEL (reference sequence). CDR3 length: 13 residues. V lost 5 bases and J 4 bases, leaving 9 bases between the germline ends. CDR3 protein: CASSSLYNQPQHF. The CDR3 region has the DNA TGTGCCAGCAGCTCTCTTTATAATCAGCCCCAGCATTTT.